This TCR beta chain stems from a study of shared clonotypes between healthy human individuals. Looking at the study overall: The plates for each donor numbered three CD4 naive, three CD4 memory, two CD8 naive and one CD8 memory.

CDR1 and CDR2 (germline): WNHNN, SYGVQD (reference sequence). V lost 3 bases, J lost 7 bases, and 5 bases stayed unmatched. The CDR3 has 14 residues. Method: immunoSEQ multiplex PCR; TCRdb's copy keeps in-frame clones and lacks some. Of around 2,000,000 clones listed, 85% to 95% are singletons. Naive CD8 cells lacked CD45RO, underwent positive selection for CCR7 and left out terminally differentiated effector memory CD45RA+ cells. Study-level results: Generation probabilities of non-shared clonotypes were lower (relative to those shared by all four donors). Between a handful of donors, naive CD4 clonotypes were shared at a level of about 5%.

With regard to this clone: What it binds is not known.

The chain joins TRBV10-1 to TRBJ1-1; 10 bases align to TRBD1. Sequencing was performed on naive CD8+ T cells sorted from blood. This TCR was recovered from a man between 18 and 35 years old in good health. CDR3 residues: CASSERQGAHEAFF. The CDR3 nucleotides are TGCGCCAGCAGTGAACGACAGGGGGCTCATGAAGCTTTCTTT.